The clone carrying this T cell receptor (beta chain) showed up just once. Its target is not known. This sample is part of a study of shared clonotypes between healthy human individuals. About the study: Samples came from two female and a few male donors aged 18 to 49. Notes on the study in general: The sharing of about 5.3% of naive CD4 clonotypes was seen across a handful of donors.

The assay was carried out at the deep level. Measured with immunoSEQ multiplex PCR; TCRdb has only the in-frame clones, and not every one. The sample lists about 660,000 clones; under 80% were seen once. The source of this sequence is a woman aged 30 to 39 in good health. Sequencing input: memory CD4+ T cells sorted from blood. Subset here: CD45RA-negative fraction.

CDR3 sequence (DNA): TGCGCCAGCAGCCCCGGACAGGGATGGGGCTATGGCTACACCTTC. Amino acid sequence: CASSPGQGWGYGYTF. The chain combines TRBV5-1 with TRBJ1-2; TRBD1 agrees at 8 bases. Germline V gene data show CDR1 as SGHRS and CDR2 as YFSETQ. This CDR3 comprises 15 residues. The J segment lost 4 bases and the V segment lost 4 bases, leaving 9 bases of the junction unmatched.